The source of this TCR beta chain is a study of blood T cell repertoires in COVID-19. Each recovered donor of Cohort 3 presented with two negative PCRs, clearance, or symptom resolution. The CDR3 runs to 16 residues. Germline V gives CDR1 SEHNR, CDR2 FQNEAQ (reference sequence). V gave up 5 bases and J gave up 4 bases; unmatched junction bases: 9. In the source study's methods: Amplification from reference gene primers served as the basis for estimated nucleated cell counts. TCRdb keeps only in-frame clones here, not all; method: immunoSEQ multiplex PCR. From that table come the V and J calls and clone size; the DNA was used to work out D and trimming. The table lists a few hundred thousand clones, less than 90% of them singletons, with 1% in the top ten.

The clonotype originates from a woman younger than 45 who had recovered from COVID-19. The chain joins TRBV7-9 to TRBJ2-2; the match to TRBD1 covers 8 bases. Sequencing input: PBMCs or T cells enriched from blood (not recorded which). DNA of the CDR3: TGTGCCAGCAGCCGGACAGGGACCCGAGGCACCGGGGAGCTGTTTTTT. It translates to CASSRTGTRGTGELFF.